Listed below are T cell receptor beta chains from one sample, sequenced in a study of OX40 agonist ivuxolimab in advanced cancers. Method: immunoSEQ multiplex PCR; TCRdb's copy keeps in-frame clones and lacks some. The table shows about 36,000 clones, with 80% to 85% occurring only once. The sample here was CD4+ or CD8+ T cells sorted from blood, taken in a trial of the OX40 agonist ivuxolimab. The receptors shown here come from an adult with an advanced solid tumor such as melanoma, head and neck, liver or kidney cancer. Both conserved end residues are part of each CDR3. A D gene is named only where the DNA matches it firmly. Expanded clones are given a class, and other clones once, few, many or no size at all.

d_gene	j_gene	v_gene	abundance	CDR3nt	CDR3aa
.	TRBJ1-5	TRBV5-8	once	TGTGCCAGCAGTAAAGTCGGGACGGGGGGTTATAGCAATCAGCCCCAGCATTTT	CASSKVGTGGYSNQPQHF
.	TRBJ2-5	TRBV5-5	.	TGTGCCAGCAGCTTGTATCAGGGAGGAAGGGAGACCCAGTACTTC	CASSLYQGGRETQYF
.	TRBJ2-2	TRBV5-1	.	TGCGCCAGCAGCTTGCCGGGGGAGCTGTTTTTT	CASSLPGELFF
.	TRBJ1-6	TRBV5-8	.	TGTGCCAGCATCCAAAACCCGGGACAATGGAATTCACCCCTCCACTTT	CASIQNPGQWNSPLHF
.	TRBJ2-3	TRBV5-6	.	TGTGCCAGCAGCTTCGGCGACACAGATACGCAGTATTTT	CASSFGDTDTQYF
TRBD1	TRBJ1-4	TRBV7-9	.	TGTGCCAGCAGCTTAGTAGCGACAGGGAATGAAAAACTGTTTTTT	CASSLVATGNEKLFF
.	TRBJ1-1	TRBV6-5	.	TGTGCCAGCAGTTATCCAGGGGCTGAAGCTTTCTTT	CASSYPGAEAFF
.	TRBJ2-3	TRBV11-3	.	TGTGCCAGCAGCTTAGGATTGAGGGATGGGTCAGATACGCAGTATTTT	CASSLGLRDGSDTQYF
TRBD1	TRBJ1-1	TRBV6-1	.	TGTGCCAGCAGAGAGACAGGGAGGGCTGAAGCTTTCTTT	CASRETGRAEAFF
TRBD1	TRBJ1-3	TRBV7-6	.	TGTGCCAGCAGCCCCGATACAGGACAGGCTGGAAACACCATATATTTT	CASSPDTGQAGNTIYF
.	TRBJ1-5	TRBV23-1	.	TGCGCCAGCAGTCAAATCGCAGGGCTAACTAGCAATCAGCCCCAGCATTTT	CASSQIAGLTSNQPQHF
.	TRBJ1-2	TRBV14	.	TGTGCCAGCAGCCAAGTTGGAGCGTCAAGCTATGGCTACACCTTC	CASSQVGASSYGYTF
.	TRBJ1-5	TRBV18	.	TGTGCCAGCTCACCGGCTGGGGGACGGAATCAGCCCCAGCATTTT	CASSPAGGRNQPQHF
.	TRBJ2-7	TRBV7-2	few	TGTGCCAGCAGCTTAGAGGAGTACGAGCAGTACTTC	CASSLEEYEQYF
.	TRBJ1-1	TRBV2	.	TGTGCCAGCAGGCCCGGGACACAGACTGAAGCTTTCTTT	CASRPGTQTEAFF
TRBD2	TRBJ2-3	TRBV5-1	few	TGCGCCAGCGTCGGGGGGGGCACAGATACGCAGTATTTT	CASVGGGTDTQYF
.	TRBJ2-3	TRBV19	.	TGTGCCAGTAGGCTAGCGCCGAACACAGATACGCAGTATTTT	CASRLAPNTDTQYF
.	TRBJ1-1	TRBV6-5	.	TGTGCCAGCGGCCCGGGGTTCGACACTGAAGCTTTCTTT	CASGPGFDTEAFF
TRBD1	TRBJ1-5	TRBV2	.	TGTGCCAGCAGTAGGCAGGGGGCCGGTCAGCCCCAGCATTTT	CASSRQGAGQPQHF
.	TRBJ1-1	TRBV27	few	TGTGCCAGCAGTTTGTATACCGGGACACGGAACACTGAAGCTTTCTTT	CASSLYTGTRNTEAFF
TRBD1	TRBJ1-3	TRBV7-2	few	TGTGCCAGCAGCTTAGCTGTAGGGACAGCTGGAAACACCATATATTTT	CASSLAVGTAGNTIYF
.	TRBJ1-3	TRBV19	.	TGTGCCAGTAGTACTACAGTGAGCTCTGGAAACACCATATATTTT	CASSTTVSSGNTIYF
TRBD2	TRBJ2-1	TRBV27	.	TGTGCCAGCAGTCCCTTTTTGAGCGGGAGTAGGTATGAGCAGTTCTTC	CASSPFLSGSRYEQFF
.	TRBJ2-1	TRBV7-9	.	TGTGCCAGCAGCTTTCCCCGGAGCTCCTACAATGAGCAGTTCTTC	CASSFPRSSYNEQFF
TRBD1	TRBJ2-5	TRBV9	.	TGTGCCAGCAGCTACCGCGAGGGGGCTGGGGAGACCCAGTACTTC	CASSYREGAGETQYF
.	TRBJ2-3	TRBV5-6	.	TGTGCCAGCAGCTTGGTCTCCACAGATACGCAGTATTTT	CASSLVSTDTQYF
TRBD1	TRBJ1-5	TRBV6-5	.	TGTGCCAGCAGCCTGGGACAGAATAGCAATCAGCCCCAGCATTTT	CASSLGQNSNQPQHF
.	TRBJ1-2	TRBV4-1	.	TGCGCCAGCAGCCAAGATTTGTCCCCGATCTATGGCTACACCTTC	CASSQDLSPIYGYTF
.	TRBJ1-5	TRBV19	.	TGTGCCAGTAGTCCAGGGGCCAGAATTCGGGGCAATCAGCCCCAGCATTTT	CASSPGARIRGNQPQHF
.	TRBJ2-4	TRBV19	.	TGTGCCAGTAGTATAAATCAGGCAGGCGCCAAAAACATTCAGTACTTC	CASSINQAGAKNIQYF
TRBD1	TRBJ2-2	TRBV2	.	TGTGCCAGCAGCGTACAGGGGGTTGACGCCGGGGAGCTGTTTTTT	CASSVQGVDAGELFF
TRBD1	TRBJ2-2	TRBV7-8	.	TGTGCCAGCAGACAACGGGACAGGCCGACCGGGGAGCTGTTTTTT	CASRQRDRPTGELFF
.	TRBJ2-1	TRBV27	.	TGTGCCAGCAGGGGGGACTACAATGAGCAGTTCTTC	CASRGDYNEQFF
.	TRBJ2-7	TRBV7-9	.	TGTGCCAGCAGCTTAAGTAAAGGGATGGAACAGTACTTC	CASSLSKGMEQYF
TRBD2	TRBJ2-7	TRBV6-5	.	TGTGCCAGCAGTCGGAGTAGCGGGGAATACGAGCAGTACTTC	CASSRSSGEYEQYF